This T cell receptor (beta chain) was obtained from a study of blood T cell repertoires in COVID-19. Study information: Whether acute or convalescent, the COVID-19 samples came from the United States, Italy and Spain. T cells, B-cell-depleted T cells, or PBMCs provided the cDNA or gDNA that served as material.

This CDR3 is built from 15 residues. Germline V gene lookup returns CDR1 SNHLY and CDR2 FYNNEI. V lost 6 bases to trimming and J lost 3 bases; unmatched junction nucleotides: 9. As processed by the authors: Amplifying reference gene primers gave estimates of nucleated cell counts. The protocol was immunoSEQ multiplex PCR, while the TCRdb copy is restricted to in-frame clones and leaves out a portion. That table is the source of V, J and clone size, and D and trimming were worked out from the DNA. The sample includes around 250,000 clones, roughly 88% of them seen just once. This TCR came from an elderly man with acute or convalescent COVID-19. Sequencing input: peripheral blood. The chain combines TRBV2 with TRBJ1-1; TRBD1 matches 8 bases. CDR3 region: CASRRAGGLDTEAFF. In nucleotides, the CDR3 is TGTGCCAGCAGGCGTGCAGGGGGCTTGGACACTGAAGCTTTCTTT.